The 3 T cell receptor beta chains below come from one sample, sequenced in a study of CD8 T cells in ankylosing spondylitis. Study-level results: A motif in TCR beta, a set of 8 or 9 highly homologous variants, appeared characteristic of ankylosing spondylitis blood.

These receptors have no identified antigens. TCRdb re-derived calls from the 5' RACE reads in MiXCR, one entry per CDR3 protein. The repertoire includes over 700,000 distinct CDR3 sequences, around 20% of them detected once, and 15% to 20% sits in the top ten. The sample taken for sequencing was blood, either unsorted or a sorted T cell fraction (not recorded which). Receptor source: a male donor with ankylosing spondylitis.

This chain uses TRBV24-1 with TRBJ2-2, with D possibly TRBD1 on 6 matching bases. Germline V gives CDR1 KGHDR, CDR2 SFDVKD. Trimming removed 9 bases from V and 6 bases from J, with 16 bases in between. The CDR3 has 14 residues. The CDR3 spells CATQGTGRSGELFF. DNA of the CDR3: TGTGCCACCCAAGGAACAGGGCGATCCGGGGAGCTGTTTTTT.

The rearrangement uses TRBV20-1 and TRBJ1-2; no reliable D call. The V gene lost 0 bases and the J gene lost 8 bases, with 16 bases spanning the gap. The CDR3 has 14 residues. Germline V gene sequence: CDR1 DFQATT, CDR2 SNEGSKA (reference sequence). CDR3 sequence reads: CSARDLVGYRGYTF. CDR3 DNA sequence: TGCAGTGCTAGAGATCTCGTTGGGTATAGGGGCTACACCTTC.

This rearrangement joins TRBV5-6 to TRBJ2-1; D might be TRBD1 (7 bases). V was trimmed by 1 base and J by 7 bases, leaving 15 bases between them. The CDR3 covers 15 residues. Germline CDR1 is SGHDT and CDR2 is YYEEEE. Written as DNA, the CDR3 is TGTGCCAGCAGCTTGAGCCCAGGGGGAGGTAATGAGCAGTTCTTC. Protein product: CASSLSPGGGNEQFF.